The clone carrying this T cell receptor beta chain was seen a handful of times. Its target is not known. The sample is drawn from a study of cytomegalovirus exposure and HLA in healthy donors. General study results and limits: Among immune exposure information, only CMV serostatus was available.

Primers for the PCR totalled 60 Vbeta and 13 Jbeta. Profiling relied on immunoSEQ multiplex PCR, and the TCRdb table lists in-frame clones only, not all of them. The table has about 76,000 clones, 79% seen once. The length of the CDR3 is 12 residues. Trimming removed 1 base at V and 7 bases at J, with 7 bases between. Per the germline V gene, CDR1 is SEHNR and CDR2 is FQNEAQ (reference sequence). The specimen was PBMCs. This TCR came from a young man in good health and CMV-seronegative. The gene calls are TRBV7-9 and TRBJ1-1; D unclear. CDR3 amino acids: CASSLVYDEAFF. The CDR3 nucleotides read TGTGCCAGCAGCTTAGTCTATGATGAAGCTTTCTTT.